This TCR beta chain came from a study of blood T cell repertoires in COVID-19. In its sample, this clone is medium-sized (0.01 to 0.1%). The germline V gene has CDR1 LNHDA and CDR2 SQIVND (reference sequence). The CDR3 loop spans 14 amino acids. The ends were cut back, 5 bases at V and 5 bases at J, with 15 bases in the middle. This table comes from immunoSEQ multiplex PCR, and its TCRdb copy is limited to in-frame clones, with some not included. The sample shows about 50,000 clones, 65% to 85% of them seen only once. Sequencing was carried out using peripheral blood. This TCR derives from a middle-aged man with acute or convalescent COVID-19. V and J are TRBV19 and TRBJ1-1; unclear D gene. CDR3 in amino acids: CASSFSEEWTEAFF. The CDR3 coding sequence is TGTGCCAGTAGTTTTTCGGAGGAGTGGACTGAAGCTTTCTTT.